This is a list of T cell receptor beta chains from one sample in a study of T cell responses to AZD1222 COVID-19 vaccine. Clones were sequenced by immunoSEQ multiplex PCR, and TCRdb holds only the in-frame ones, with some missing. The table lists approximately 120,000 clones, approximately 85% of them singletons. The sample in question was peripheral blood, obtained 28 days after the second AZD1222 dose. The receptors shown here come from an adult who received the AZD1222 COVID-19 vaccine. Both conserved end residues are part of each CDR3.

>TRBV28|TRBJ2-7|13
CASSRVTSYEQYF
>TRBV7-2|TRBJ1-2|15
CASSLATTGTYGYTF
>TRBV6-5|TRBJ2-1|15
CASNPGTSGQNEQFF
>TRBV10-2|TRBJ1-1|13
CASSDRGGTEAFF
>TRBV29-1|TRBJ1-5|13
CSVVSGGDQPQHF
>TRBV20-1|TRBJ2-1|16
CSASPSRFPGDNEQFF
>TRBV27|TRBJ1-6|15
CASSLSWTGDSPLHF
>TRBV6-2/TRBV6-3|TRBJ1-6|14
CASSGQGNNSPLHF
>TRBV5-1|TRBJ1-1|13
CATRWAGNTEAFF
>TRBV5-1|TRBJ2-5|13
CASSLSSGETQYF
>TRBV7-2|TRBJ1-2|13
CASSFDRNYGYTF
>TRBV7-9|TRBJ2-5|14
CASSLNPRQETQYF
>TRBV7-9|TRBJ2-1|14
CASSPVGPLNEQFF
>TRBV30|TRBJ1-4|17
CAWSEFRTVSTNEKLFF
>TRBV7-2|TRBJ1-5|17
CASSLGTGARSNQPQHF
>TRBV6-2/TRBV6-3|TRBJ1-2|12
CASSYSGYGYTF
>TRBV21-1|TRBJ2-7|17
CASSKGNQTGSEYEQYF
>TRBV15|TRBJ2-3|13
CATREVASDTQYF
>TRBV5-4|TRBJ1-1|17
CASSSLRGTPKNTEAFF
>TRBV12-3/TRBV12-4|TRBJ1-2|13
CASSWNKNYGYTF
>TRBV6-5|TRBJ1-2|11
CASSNPGGYTF
>TRBV13|TRBJ2-1|18
CASSSMGWGTDTYNEQFF
>TRBV19|TRBJ2-7|13
CASKQGSGYEQYF
>TRBV13|TRBJ2-7|14
CASSSQQGIYEQYF
>TRBV19|TRBJ1-4|15
CASRPMAGSNEKLFF
>TRBV28|TRBJ2-3|15
CASSLLAGEVDTQYF
>TRBV5-1|TRBJ2-1|17
CASSPRASGESYNEQFF
>TRBV21-1|TRBJ2-1|18
CASSRCWGQGTLYNEQFF
>TRBV7-9|TRBJ2-1|15
CAQPRAREHYNEQFF
>TRBV6-5|TRBJ2-7|15
CASSYSRRSAGEQYF